This T cell receptor (beta chain) was recovered during a study of blood T cell repertoires in COVID-19. As handled by the study authors: By means of reference gene primer amplification, nucleated cell counts were estimated. Produced via immunoSEQ multiplex PCR; TCRdb's table is partial and in-frame only. The D gene and trimming were derived from the DNA, and the V and J assignments and clone size from that table. The sample consists of 200,000 to 300,000 clones, about 89% of them appearing once. With 7 bases removed from V and 5 bases from J, the gap between germline ends came to 15 bases. Per the germline V gene, CDR1 is MNHEY and CDR2 is SMNVEV (reference sequence). This CDR3 contains 13 residues.

The chain joins TRBV27 to TRBJ2-7; D is possibly TRBD2 (6 bases). Sample: peripheral blood. This receptor was taken from a man aged 40-55 years who had recovered from COVID-19. The CDR3 region is CASTRAGFHEQYF. The CDR3 DNA is TGTGCCAGCACTCGGGCGGGGTTCCACGAGCAGTACTTC.